The entry that follows covers one TCR beta chain sequence. This specimen comes from a study of T cell changes during pregnancy in multiple sclerosis. Per the germline V gene, CDR1 is KGHSH and CDR2 is LQKENI. The V and J ends lost 1 base and 2 bases, in that order; junction bases with no gene match: 1. The CDR3 is 14 residues long. The method was immunoSEQ multiplex PCR; TCRdb's version includes in-frame clones alone and lacks a portion of them. Of roughly 60,000 clones in the sample, around 93% are singletons; the top ten hold roughly 0.76%. The material sequenced was CD4+ T cells from peripheral blood mononuclear cells, taken in the first trimester of pregnancy. The clonotype comes from a female donor with multiple sclerosis, enrolled in a pregnancy study. The chain recombines TRBV18 with TRBJ2-7, with TRBD1 matching over 8 bases. CDR3 DNA sequence: TGTGCCAGCTCACCACGGGACAGGCCCTACGAGCAGTACTTC. Its protein product is CASSPRDRPYEQYF.